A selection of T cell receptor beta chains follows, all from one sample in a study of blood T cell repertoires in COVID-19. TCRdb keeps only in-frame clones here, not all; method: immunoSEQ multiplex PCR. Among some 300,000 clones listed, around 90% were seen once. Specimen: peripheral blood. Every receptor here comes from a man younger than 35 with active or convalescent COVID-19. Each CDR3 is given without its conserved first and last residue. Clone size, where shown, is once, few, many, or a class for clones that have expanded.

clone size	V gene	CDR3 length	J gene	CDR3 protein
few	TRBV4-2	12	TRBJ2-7	ASSQTSTNYEQY
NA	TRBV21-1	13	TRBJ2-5	ASTDRGVLRETQY
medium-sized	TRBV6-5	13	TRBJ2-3	ASSRIAGGADTQY
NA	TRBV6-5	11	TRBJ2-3	ASGRGHTDTQY
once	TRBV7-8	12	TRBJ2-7	ASVGPKGFHEQY
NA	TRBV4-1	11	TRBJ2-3	ASSQGTADTQY
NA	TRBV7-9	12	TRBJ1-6	ASSPGSRNSPLH
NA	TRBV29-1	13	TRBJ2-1	SATRLAGGQNEQF
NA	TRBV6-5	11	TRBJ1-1	ASNQGKVTEAF
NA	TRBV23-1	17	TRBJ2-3	ASSQPPRCWRGESDTQY
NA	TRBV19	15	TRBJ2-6	ASSRERTSSGANVLT
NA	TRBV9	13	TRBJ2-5	ASSPQGAGVETQY
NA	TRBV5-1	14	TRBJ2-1	ASSLASGLASDEQF
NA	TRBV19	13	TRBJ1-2	ASSIVAFTGYGYT
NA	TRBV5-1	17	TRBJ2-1	ASSLYERVSGVTYNEQF
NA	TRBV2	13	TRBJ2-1	ASSVEGLGYNEQF
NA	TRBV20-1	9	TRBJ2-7	GGRDAYEQY
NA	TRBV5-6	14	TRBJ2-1	ASSTYGLAGYNEQF
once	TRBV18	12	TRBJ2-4	ASSPGGGKNIQY
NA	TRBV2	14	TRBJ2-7	ASSEALQTGVEEQY
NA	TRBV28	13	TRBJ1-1	ASRSGTGQNTEAF
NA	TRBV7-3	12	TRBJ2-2	ASSLGQSTGELF
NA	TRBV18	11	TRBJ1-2	ASSPDRNYGYT
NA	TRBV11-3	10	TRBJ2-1	ASTTRLDEQF
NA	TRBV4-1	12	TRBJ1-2	ASSQHRGRDGYT
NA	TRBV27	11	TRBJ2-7	ASSFGDRGEQY
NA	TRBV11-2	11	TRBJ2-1	ASSLTGRNEQF
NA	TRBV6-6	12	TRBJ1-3	ASRPRYSGNTIY
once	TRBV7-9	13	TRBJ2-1	ASSLVGGEDNEQF
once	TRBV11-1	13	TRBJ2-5	ASSARLAGQETQY
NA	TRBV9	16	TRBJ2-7	ASSATPGLAGGIYEQY
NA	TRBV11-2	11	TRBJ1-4	ASSLTVNEKLF
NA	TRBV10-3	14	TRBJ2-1	AITFKGKTRYNEQF
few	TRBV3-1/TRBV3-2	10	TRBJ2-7	ASSQARGSPY
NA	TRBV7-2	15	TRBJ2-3	ASSLGRGGRVADTQY
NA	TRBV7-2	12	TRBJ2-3	ASSFDRDTDTQY
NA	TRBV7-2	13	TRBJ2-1	ASSQLAGGRNEQF
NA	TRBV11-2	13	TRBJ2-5	ASSGTRASLETQY
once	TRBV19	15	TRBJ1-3	ASSIVGLRSSGNTIY
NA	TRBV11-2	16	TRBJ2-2	ASSLWTGAGGNTGELF
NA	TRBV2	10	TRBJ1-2	ASSGTGRLYT
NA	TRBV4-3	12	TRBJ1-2	ASSSGGFNYGYT
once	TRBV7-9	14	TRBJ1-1	ASSFTGTGGRTEAF
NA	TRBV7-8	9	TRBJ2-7	ASSSNYEQY
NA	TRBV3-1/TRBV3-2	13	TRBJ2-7	ASSPLAGGPNEQY
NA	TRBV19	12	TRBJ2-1	ASSIIPGRNEQF
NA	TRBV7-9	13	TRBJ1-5	ASSLGGLGNQPQH
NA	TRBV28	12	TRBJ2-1	ASSLLQGGDWPF
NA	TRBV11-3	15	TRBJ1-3	ASSPGQGRIAGNTIY
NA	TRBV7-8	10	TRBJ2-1	ASSLVALEQF
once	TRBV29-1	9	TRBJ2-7	SGEQGYEQY
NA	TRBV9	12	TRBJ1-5	ASSATVSNQPQH